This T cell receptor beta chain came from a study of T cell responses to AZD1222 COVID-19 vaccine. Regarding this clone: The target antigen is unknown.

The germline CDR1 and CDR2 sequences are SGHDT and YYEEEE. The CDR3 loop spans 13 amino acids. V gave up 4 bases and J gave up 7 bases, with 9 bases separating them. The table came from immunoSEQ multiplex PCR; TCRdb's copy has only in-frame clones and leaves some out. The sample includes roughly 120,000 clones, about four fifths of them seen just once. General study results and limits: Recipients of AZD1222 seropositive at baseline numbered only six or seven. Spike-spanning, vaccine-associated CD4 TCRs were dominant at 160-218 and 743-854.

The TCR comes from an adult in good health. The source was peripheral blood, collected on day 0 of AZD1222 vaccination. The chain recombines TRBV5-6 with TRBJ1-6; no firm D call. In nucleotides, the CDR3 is TGTGCCAGCAGCCCCCGTGAGAATTCACCCCTCCACTTT. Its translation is CASSPRENSPLHF.